The 8 T cell receptor delta chains listed next were all sequenced from one sample in a study of gamma-delta T cells after stem cell transplantation. TCRdb re-analyzed the RT-PCR reads via CATT. The sample records about 3,200 delta-chain clones, 21% being singletons. Input material: gamma-delta T cells. The source of these receptors is a human donor. It is not recorded whose cells these are; they may come from a transplant donor.

By share, this clone counts as medium-sized (0.01 to 0.1%). V usage is TRDV2 and J usage is TRDJ1, with 8 nucleotides matching TRDD3. The V segment lost 0 bases and the J segment 5 bases; nucleotides outside the gene matches: 7. The CDR3 consists of 15 residues. The germline CDR1 and CDR2 sequences are GEAIGNYY and EKD. CDR3 coding DNA: TGTGCCTGTGACACCGTGGGGGATCGAGGAGATAAACTCATCTTT. Residues: CACDTVGDRGDKLIF.

Turning to this clone: A far larger clone is only one base removed, so a read error is likely. The chain uses TRDV2 and TRDJ1, with TRDD3 matching 10 bases. Germline V CDR1 and CDR2: GEAIGNYY, EKD. The V gene end was trimmed by 3 bases and the J gene end by 8 bases; junction bases not matched to a gene: 29. The CDR3 has 21 amino acids. The CDR3 DNA sequence: TGTGCCTGTGACGAACTGGGGGATCGGGTGACCCAAATTCGCAAAATTTCAAAACTCATCTTT. Translated: CACDELGDRVTQIRKISKLIF.

This clone is labeled medium-sized. Germline is not matched at one junction end, which may reflect a read error. The DNA of the CDR3 is TGTGCTCTTGGGGACCGATTCCTACGCGATACGCGAGTGACAGCACAACTATTCTTT. Amino acids: CALGDRFLRDTRVTAQLFF. This chain links TRDV1 with TRDJ2; D might be TRDD2 (7 bases). The CDR3 runs 19 residues. Looked up from germline, CDR1 is TSWWSYY and CDR2 is QGS.

Turning to this clone: It differs at one base from a far larger clone, so likely a read error. Distinct nucleotide sequences in the sample also encode this CDR3. This chain uses TRDV2 with TRDJ1, with 7 nucleotides matching TRDD3. J gave up 5 bases and V 1 base, and 6 bases lay outside the gene matches. CDR3 size: 14 residues. CDR1 is GEAIGNYY and CDR2 is EKD in the germline V gene. CDR3 residues: CACDTMGDDDKLIF. The CDR3 region has the DNA TGTGCCTGTGACACGATGGGGGACGATGATAAACTCATCTTT.

This clone was observed a handful of times. The genes are TRDV2 and TRDJ1; 12 bases match TRDD3. The germline gives CDR1 GEAIGNYY, CDR2 EKD. CDR3 length: 17 residues. V was clipped by 4 bases and J by 1 base; unmatched bases: 9. The CDR3 spells CACDLLGDTKATDKLIF. As DNA, the CDR3 is TGTGCCTGTGATCTACTGGGGGATACTAAGGCCACCGATAAACTCATCTTT.

Of note for this clone: TCRdb records a much larger clone's protein for this DNA, with a difference at residue 8 that likely arises from a read error; the protein given is the translation of the DNA. The V call is TRDV2, the J call TRDJ1, with TRDD3 identical over 7 bases. In germline, CDR1 is GEAIGNYY, CDR2 EKD. This CDR3 region has 16 residues. V lost 1 base, J lost 1 base, and 8 bases stayed unmatched. Written as DNA, the CDR3 is TGTGCCTGTGACACACTGGGGAATAGCGTCACCGATAAACTCATCTTT. It translates to CACDTLGNSVTDKLIF.

The rearrangement uses TRDV1 and TRDJ1; 13 bases agree with TRDD3. Unmatched junction bases numbered 28, after V lost 5 bases and J lost 7 bases. There are 22 residues in the CDR3. Germline values: CDR1 TSWWSYY, CDR2 QGS. This CDR3 reads CALGKGFRSQDLTLGDTAKLIF. CDR3 bases: TGTGCTCTTGGGAAGGGCTTCCGGTCTCAAGACTTGACACTGGGGGATACGGCTAAACTCATCTTT.

Note on this clone: The likely explanation is a read error, given a far larger clone one base away. The gene calls are TRDV1 and TRDJ2; 10 bases align to TRDD3. Germline V lookup: CDR1 TSWWSYY, CDR2 QGS. The length of the CDR3 is 23 residues. Unmatched junction bases numbered 24, after V lost 5 bases and J lost 0 bases. CDR3: CALGLFLNPGDTFLGTLTAQLFF. The CDR3 DNA sequence: TGTGCTCTTGGGCTCTTCCTAAATCCGGGGGATACGTTTTTAGGAACTTTGACAGCACAACTCTTCTTT.